This TCR beta chain was retrieved from a study of metastatic and nonmetastatic thyroid tumors. Overall study: The authors compared repertoires across blood and tumor or nodule tissue from malignant and benign thyroid patients. Overall study results and limits: It was reportedly found that TCR beta diversity was significantly higher in malignant thyroid tumors than in benign nodules, a difference seen in both blood and tumor samples.

Prior to thyroid surgery, none of the patients had received any treatment. A remark on this clone: The antigen is undetermined.

The germline V and J ends were trimmed by 1 base and 4 bases, with 13 bases remaining between them. Germline V lookup: CDR1 GTSNPN, CDR2 SVGIG (reference sequence). The CDR3 sequence is 14 residues long. In the authors' workflow: CDR3 differences across clinicopathological groups were used to build a distant-metastasis classifier for papillary thyroid cancer. TCRdb reanalyzed the PCR reads with MiXCR. These V and J calls derive from TCRdb rather than the authors' analysis. The profile covers approximately 40,000 clones, with approximately 51% appearing a single time and roughly 25% taken by the ten largest.

This clonotype was obtained from a male donor with papillary thyroid cancer or a benign thyroid nodule (not recorded which). Some clones in this sample may be carry-over from other donors' samples. The gene calls are TRBV30 and TRBJ1-2; no reliable D call. The material sequenced was tumor tissue. The CDR3, as DNA: TGTGCCTGGAGTGGGGTGAAGTCGTTCTATGGCTACACCTTC. Residues: CAWSGVKSFYGYTF.